This T cell receptor beta chain was identified during a study of cytomegalovirus exposure and HLA in healthy donors. The ends were cut back, 0 bases at V and 9 bases at J, with 15 bases in the middle. CDR3 length equals 14 residues. Per the germline V gene, CDR1 is MNHNS and CDR2 is SASEGT. Primers included in the PCR were 60 Vbeta and 13 Jbeta primers. Profiled with immunoSEQ multiplex PCR; TCRdb holds only in-frame clones, not every one. The repertoire holds fewer than 100,000 clones, with 60% to 80% as singletons. The sequencing input was PBMCs. The chain joins TRBV6-1 to TRBJ2-7; D perhaps matches TRBD2 (5 bases). The sequence came from a woman aged 40 to 55 in good health and CMV-seronegative. CDR3 amino acids: CASSEARTPGGQYF. In nucleotides, the CDR3 is TGTGCCAGCAGTGAAGCGCGAACACCCGGAGGGCAGTACTTC.